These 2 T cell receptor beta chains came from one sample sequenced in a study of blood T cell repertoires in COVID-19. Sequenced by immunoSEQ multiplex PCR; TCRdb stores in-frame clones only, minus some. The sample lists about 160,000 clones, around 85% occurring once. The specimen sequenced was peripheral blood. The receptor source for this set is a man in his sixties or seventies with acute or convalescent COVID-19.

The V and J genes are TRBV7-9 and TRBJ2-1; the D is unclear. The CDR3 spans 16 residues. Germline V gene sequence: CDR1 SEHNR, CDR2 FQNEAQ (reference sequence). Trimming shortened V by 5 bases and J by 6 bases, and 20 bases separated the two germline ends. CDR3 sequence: CASSPLRPNLGNEQFF. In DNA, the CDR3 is TGTGCCAGCAGCCCCCTCAGGCCTAACTTGGGCAATGAGCAGTTCTTC.

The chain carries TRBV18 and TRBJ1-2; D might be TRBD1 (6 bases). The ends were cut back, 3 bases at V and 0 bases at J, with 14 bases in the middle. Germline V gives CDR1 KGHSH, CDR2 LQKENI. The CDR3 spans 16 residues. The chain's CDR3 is CASSPLLGGPNYGYTF. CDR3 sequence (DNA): TGTGCCAGCTCACCCCTCCTGGGGGGGCCTAACTATGGCTACACCTTC.